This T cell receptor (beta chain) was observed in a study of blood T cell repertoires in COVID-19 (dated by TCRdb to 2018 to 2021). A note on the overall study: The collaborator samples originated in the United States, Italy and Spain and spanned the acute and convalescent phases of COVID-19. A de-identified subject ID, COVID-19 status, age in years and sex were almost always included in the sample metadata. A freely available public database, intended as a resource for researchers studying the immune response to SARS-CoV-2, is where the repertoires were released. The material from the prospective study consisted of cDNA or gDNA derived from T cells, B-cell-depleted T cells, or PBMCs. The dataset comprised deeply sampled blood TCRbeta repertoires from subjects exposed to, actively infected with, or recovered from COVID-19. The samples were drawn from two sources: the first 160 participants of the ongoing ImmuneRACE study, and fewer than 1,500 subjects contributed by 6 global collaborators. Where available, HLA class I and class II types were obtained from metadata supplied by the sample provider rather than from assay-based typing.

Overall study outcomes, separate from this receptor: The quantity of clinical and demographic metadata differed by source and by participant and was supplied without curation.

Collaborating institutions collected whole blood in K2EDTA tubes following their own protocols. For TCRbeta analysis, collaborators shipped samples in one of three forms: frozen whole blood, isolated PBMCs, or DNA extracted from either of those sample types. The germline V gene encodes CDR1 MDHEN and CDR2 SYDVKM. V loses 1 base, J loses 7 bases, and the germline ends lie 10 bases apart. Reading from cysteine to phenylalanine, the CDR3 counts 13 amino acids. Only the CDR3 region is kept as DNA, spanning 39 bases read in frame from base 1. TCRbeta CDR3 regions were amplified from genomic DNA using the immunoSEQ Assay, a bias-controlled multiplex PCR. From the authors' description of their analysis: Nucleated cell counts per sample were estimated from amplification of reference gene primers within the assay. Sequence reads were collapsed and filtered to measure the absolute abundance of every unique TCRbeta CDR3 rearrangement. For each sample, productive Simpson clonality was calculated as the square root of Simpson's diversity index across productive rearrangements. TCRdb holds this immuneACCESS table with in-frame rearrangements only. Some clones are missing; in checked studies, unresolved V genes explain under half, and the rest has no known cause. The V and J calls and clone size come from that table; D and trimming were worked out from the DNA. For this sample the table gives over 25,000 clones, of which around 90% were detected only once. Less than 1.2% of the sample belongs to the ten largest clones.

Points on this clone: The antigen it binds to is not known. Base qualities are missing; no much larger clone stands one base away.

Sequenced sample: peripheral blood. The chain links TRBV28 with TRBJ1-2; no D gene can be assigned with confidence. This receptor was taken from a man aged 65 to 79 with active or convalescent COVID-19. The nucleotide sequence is TGTGCCAGCAGTTTATCCGGGGTGCTTGGCTACACCTTC. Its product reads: CASSLSGVLGYTF.